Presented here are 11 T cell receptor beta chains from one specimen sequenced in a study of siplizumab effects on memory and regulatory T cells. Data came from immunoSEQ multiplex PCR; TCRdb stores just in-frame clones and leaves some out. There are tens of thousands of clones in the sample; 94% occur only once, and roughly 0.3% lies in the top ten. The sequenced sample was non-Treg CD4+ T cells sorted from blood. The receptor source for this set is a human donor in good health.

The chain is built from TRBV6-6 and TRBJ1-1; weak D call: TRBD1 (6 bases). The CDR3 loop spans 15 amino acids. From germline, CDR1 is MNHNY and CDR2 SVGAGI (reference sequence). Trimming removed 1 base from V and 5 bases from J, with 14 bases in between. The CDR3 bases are TGTGCCAGCAGTTACTTAATCGGGGACACAACTGAAGCTTTCTTT. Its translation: CASSYLIGDTTEAFF.

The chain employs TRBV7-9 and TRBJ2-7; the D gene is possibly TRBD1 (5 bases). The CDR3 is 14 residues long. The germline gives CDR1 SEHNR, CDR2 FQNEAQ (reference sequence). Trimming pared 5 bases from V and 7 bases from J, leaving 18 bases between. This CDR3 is CASSLTSRVGEQYF. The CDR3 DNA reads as TGTGCCAGCAGCCTCACGAGCAGGGTGGGAGAGCAGTACTTC. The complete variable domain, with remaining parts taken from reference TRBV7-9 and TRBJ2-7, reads DTGVSQNPRHKITKRGQNVTFRCDPISEHNRLYWYRQTLGQGPEFLTYFQNEAQLEKSRLLSDRFSAERPKGSFSTLEIQRTEQGDSAMYLCASSLTSRVGEQYFGPGTRLTVT.

CDR3 in DNA: TGTGCCAGCTCACCGACACTTAAAACGGGACAAGGCAGTTATGGCTACACCTTC. It yields the protein CASSPTLKTGQGSYGYTF. The rearrangement uses TRBV18 and TRBJ1-2; D is possibly TRBD1 (6 bases). Trimming removed 3 bases from V and 5 bases from J, with 25 bases in between. Germline CDR1 reads KGHSH; CDR2 reads LQKENI. CDR3 length equals 18 residues.

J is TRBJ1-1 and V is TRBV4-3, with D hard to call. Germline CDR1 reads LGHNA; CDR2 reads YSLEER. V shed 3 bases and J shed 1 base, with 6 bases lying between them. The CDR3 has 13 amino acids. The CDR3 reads CASSQTRNTEAFF. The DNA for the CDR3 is TGCGCCAGCAGCCAGACGCGGAACACTGAAGCTTTCTTT.

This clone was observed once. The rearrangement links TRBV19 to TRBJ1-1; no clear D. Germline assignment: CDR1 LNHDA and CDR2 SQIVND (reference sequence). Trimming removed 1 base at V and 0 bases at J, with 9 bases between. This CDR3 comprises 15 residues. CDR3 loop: CASSIVPAMNTEAFF. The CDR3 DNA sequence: TGTGCCAGTAGTATAGTCCCAGCGATGAACACTGAAGCTTTCTTT.

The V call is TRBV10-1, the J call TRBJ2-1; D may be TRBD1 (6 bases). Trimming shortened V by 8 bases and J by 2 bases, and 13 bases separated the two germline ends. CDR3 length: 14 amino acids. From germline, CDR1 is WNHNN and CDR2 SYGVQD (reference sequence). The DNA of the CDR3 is TGCGCCAGCGGTGGCAGGGGAGCCTACAATGAGCAGTTCTTC. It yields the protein CASGGRGAYNEQFF.

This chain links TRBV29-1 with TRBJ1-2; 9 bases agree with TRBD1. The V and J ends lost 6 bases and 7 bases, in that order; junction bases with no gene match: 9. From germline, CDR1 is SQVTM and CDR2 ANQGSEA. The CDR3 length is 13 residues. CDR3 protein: CSVGIWDRVGYTF. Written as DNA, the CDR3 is TGCAGCGTGGGCATTTGGGACAGGGTTGGCTACACCTTC.

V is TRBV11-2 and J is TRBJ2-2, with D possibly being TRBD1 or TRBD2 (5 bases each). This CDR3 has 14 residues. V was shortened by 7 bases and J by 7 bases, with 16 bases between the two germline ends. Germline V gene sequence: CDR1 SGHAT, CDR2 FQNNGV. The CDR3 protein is CASTTRDLYGELFF. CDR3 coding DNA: TGTGCCAGCACCACCCGGGACCTCTACGGGGAGCTGTTTTTT.

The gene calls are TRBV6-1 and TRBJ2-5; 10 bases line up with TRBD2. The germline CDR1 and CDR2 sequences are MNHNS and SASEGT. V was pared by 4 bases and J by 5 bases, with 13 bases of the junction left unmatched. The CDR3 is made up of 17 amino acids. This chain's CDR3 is CASSGLASGGLGETQYF. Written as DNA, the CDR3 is TGTGCCAGCAGTGGATTGGCTAGCGGGGGCCTAGGGGAGACCCAGTACTTC.

The CDR3 here is CASSFGGIGTAPKEETQYF. CDR3 nucleotides: TGTGCCAGCAGCTTTGGGGGTATTGGGACGGCCCCCAAGGAGGAGACCCAGTACTTC. This sequence joins TRBV7-2 and TRBJ2-5, with D perhaps assigned TRBD1 or TRBD2 (5 bases each). The CDR3 covers 19 residues. Trimming removed 3 bases at V and 5 bases at J, with 28 bases between. The germline gives CDR1 SGHTA, CDR2 FQGNSA. Full variable domain (outside the CDR3, taken from reference TRBV7-2 and TRBJ2-5): GAGVSQSPSNKVTEKGKDVELRCDPISGHTALYWYRQSLGQGLEFLIYFQGNSAPDKSGLPSDRFSAERTGGSVSTLTIQRTQQEDSAVYLCASSFGGIGTAPKEETQYFGPGTRLLVL.

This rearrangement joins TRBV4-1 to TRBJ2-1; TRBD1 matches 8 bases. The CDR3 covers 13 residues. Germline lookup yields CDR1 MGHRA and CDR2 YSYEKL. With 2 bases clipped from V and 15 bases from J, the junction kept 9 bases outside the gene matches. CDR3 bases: TGCGCCAGCAGCCAACACCAGACAGGGGTTCGGTTCTTC. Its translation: CASSQHQTGVRFF.